What follows is one TCR beta chain and its context. The data are from a study of cytomegalovirus exposure and HLA in healthy donors. PCR amplification relied on 60 Vbeta primers (plus 13 Jbeta primers). Assay used: immunoSEQ multiplex PCR; TCRdb lists only in-frame clones, some missing. The sample has 150,000 to 200,000 clones; over 75% are singletons. The CDR3 runs to 15 residues. CDR1 SQVTM and CDR2 ANQGSEA come from the germline V gene. The V gene lost 2 bases and the J gene lost 2 bases, with 15 bases spanning the gap. What was sequenced was PBMCs. The sequence was obtained from a man aged 18 to 35 in good health and CMV-seropositive. This sequence joins TRBV29-1 and TRBJ2-5; D is ambiguous. This chain's CDR3 is CSVEPIALEQETQYF. The CDR3 DNA sequence: TGCAGCGTTGAACCGATCGCGTTGGAGCAAGAGACCCAGTACTTC. Filled out from reference TRBV29-1 and TRBJ2-5, the complete variable domain reads SAVISQKPSRDICQRGTSLTIQCQVDSQVTMMFWYRQQPGQSLTLIATANQGSEATYESGFVIDKFPISRPNLTFSTLTVSNMSPEDSSIYLCSVEPIALEQETQYFGPGTRLLVL.